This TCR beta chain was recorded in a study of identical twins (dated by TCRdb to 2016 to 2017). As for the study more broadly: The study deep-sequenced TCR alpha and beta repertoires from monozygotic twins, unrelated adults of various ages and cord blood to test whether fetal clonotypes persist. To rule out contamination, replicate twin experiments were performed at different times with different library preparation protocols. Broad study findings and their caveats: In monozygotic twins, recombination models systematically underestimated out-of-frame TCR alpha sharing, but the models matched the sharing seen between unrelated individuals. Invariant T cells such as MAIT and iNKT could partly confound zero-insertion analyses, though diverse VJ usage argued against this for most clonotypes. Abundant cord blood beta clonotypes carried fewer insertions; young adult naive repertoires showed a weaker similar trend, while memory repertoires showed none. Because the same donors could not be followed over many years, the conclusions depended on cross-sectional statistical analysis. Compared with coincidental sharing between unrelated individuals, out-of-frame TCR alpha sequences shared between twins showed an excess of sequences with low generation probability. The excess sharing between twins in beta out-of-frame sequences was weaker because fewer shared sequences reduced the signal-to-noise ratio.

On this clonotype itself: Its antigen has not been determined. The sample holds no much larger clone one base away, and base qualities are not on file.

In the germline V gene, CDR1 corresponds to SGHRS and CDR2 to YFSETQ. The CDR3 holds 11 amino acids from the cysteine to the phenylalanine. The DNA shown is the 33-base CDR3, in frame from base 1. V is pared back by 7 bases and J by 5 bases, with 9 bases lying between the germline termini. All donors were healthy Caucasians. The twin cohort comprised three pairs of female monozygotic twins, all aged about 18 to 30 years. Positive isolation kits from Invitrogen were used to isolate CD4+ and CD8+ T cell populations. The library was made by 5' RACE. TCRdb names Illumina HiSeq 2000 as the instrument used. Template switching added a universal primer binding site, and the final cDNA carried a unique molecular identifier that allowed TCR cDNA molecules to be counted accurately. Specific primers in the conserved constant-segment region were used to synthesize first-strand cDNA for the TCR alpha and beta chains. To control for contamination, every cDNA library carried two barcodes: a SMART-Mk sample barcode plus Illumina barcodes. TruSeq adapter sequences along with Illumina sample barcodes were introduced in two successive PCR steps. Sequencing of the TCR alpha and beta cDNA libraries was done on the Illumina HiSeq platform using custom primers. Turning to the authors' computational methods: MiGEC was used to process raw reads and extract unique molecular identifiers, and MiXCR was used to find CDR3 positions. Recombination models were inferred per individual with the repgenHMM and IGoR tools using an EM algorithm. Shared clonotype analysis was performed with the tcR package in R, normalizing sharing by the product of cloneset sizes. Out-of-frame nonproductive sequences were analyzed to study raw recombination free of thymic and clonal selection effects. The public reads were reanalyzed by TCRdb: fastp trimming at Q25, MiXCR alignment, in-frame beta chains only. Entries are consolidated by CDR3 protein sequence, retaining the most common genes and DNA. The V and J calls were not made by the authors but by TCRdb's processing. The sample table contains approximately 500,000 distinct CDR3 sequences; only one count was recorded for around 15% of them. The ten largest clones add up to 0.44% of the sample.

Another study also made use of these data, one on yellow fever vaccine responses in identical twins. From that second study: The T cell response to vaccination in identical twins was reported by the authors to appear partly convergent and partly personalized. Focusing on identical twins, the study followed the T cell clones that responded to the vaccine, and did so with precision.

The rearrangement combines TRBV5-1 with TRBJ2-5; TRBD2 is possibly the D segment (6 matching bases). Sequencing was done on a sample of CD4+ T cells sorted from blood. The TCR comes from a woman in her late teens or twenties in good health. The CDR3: CASGAGETQYF. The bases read TGCGCCAGCGGGGCGGGGGAGACCCAGTACTTC.